One sample yielded the 14 T cell receptor beta chains listed below, sequenced in a study of T cells expressing NK-cell markers. TCRdb reanalyzed the 5' RACE reads and collapses them to one entry per CDR3 protein, without DNA. The table gives 140,000 or so distinct CDR3 sequences; the top ten clones make up about 12% of it. The specimen was blood T cells: a sorted CD56 or NKG2C T cell subset, CD4+ or CD8+ T cells, or bulk PBMC T cells (not recorded which). These receptors all come from a man between 18 and 29 years old in good health.

The chain uses TRBV4-3 and TRBJ2-7; with no DNA, the TCRdb D assignment of TRBD2 cannot be verified. The length of the CDR3 is 17 residues. Per the germline V gene, CDR1 is LGHNA and CDR2 is YSLEER. CDR3: CASSQDPAGSSSYEQYF.

The J gene is TRBJ2-1, the V gene TRBV29-1; with no DNA, the TCRdb D assignment of TRBD2 cannot be verified. The CDR3 length is 15 residues. CDR1 is SQVTM and CDR2 is ANQGSEA in the germline V gene. The CDR3 sequence: CSVEFLAAAYNEQFF.

CDR3 amino acids: CASNPGGSPYGYTF. V is TRBV19 and J is TRBJ1-2; no DNA is available, so the TRBD1 call from TCRdb remains unchecked. The CDR3 covers 14 residues. CDR1 and CDR2 (germline): LNHDA, SQIVND (reference sequence).

The chain joins TRBV5-1 to TRBJ1-2. Germline V gives CDR1 SGHRS, CDR2 YFSETQ. The CDR3 sequence is 16 residues long. The CDR3 sequence is CASSLPGPKTNYGYTF. The full variable domain, completed using reference TRBV5-1 and TRBJ1-2, is KAGVTQTPRYLIKTRGQQVTLSCSPISGHRSVSWYQQTPGQGLQFLFEYFSETQRNKGNFPGRFSGRQFSNSRSEMNVSTLELGDSALYLCASSLPGPKTNYGYTFGSGTRLTVV.

The J gene is TRBJ2-1, the V gene TRBV4-2; absent DNA, TCRdb's TRBD1 call cannot be checked. CDR1 and CDR2 (germline): LGHNA, YNFKEQ. The CDR3 covers 13 residues. The chain's CDR3 is CASSHGDRNEQFF.

The rearrangement joins TRBV12-3 or TRBV12-4 to TRBJ2-7; with no DNA, the TCRdb D assignment of TRBD1 cannot be verified. The CDR3 runs 17 residues. CDR3: CASRQIGPWDSTYEQYF.

The rearrangement links TRBV10-3 to TRBJ2-1; the D call of TRBD1 rests on TCRdb alone, since no DNA is present to check it. Per germline, CDR1 ENHRY and CDR2 SYGVKD. This CDR3 is built from 16 residues. This CDR3 reads CAMGGDWGRSNNEQFF.

The V gene is TRBV28, the J gene TRBJ2-7. Germline-derived CDR1 and CDR2 are MDHEN and SYDVKM. CDR3 length: 13 residues. This CDR3 is CASSLWDVHEQYF.

The chain links TRBV7-2 to TRBJ2-1. The length of the CDR3 is 16 residues. CDR1 SGHTA and CDR2 FQGNSA come from the germline V gene. The CDR3 reads CASSSPFRVPYNEQFF. The full variable domain, rest sourced from reference TRBV7-2 and TRBJ2-1, is GAGVSQSPSNKVTEKGKDVELRCDPISGHTALYWYRQSLGQGLEFLIYFQGNSAPDKSGLPSDRFSAERTGGSVSTLTIQRTQQEDSAVYLCASSSPFRVPYNEQFFGPGTRLTVL.

This chain uses TRBV12-3 or TRBV12-4 with TRBJ2-2; TCRdb designates TRBD1, a call that cannot be tested without DNA. CDR3 length: 15 amino acids. CDR3 residues: CASSSIQGITGELFF.

J is TRBJ2-5 and V is TRBV7-9. This CDR3 is 14 amino acids long. Germline V gene data show CDR1 as SEHNR and CDR2 as FQNEAQ (reference sequence). CDR3 protein: CASSLGLVIETQYF. Based on the CDR3 plus reference TRBV7-9 and TRBJ2-5, the full variable domain is DTGVSQNPRHKITKRGQNVTFRCDPISEHNRLYWYRQTLGQGPEFLTYFQNEAQLEKSRLLSDRFSAERPKGSFSTLEIQRTEQGDSAMYLCASSLGLVIETQYFGPGTRLLVL.

V gene TRBV11-3 combines with J gene TRBJ2-2. The germline CDR1 and CDR2 sequences are SGHNT and YENEEA. This CDR3 is built from 15 residues. Here the CDR3 reads CASSSDGPNTGELFF. The whole variable domain, remainder taken from reference TRBV11-3 and TRBJ2-2, is EAGVVQSPRYKIIEKKQPVAFWCNPISGHNTLYWYLQNLGQGPELLIRYENEEAVDDSQLPKDRFSAERLKGVDSTLKIQPAELGDSAVYLCASSSDGPNTGELFFGEGSRLTVL.

The rearrangement uses TRBV29-1 and TRBJ2-3; TCRdb proposes TRBD2, but this gene call is untestable without DNA. CDR1 is SQVTM and CDR2 is ANQGSEA in the germline V gene. The CDR3 is 16 amino acids. CDR3 region: CSVEDLLAGITDTQYF.

The chain is built from TRBV13 and TRBJ2-1; as DNA is missing, the TRBD2 call by TCRdb cannot be tested. Germline V CDR1 and CDR2: PRHDT, FYEKMQ (reference sequence). The CDR3 has 15 residues. CDR3 loop: CASSPWGGGYNEQFF.